Below, 28 T cell receptor beta chains from the same sample are listed, as sequenced in a study of blood T cell repertoires in COVID-19. Using immunoSEQ multiplex PCR, the repertoire was profiled, and TCRdb retains in-frame clones only, with some absent. The sample consists of approximately 250,000 clones, 70% to 90% of them appearing once. The specimen was PBMCs or T cells enriched from blood (not recorded which). The receptors were sampled from a woman between 45 and 65 years old with acute COVID-19.

V gene TRBV7-2 combines with J gene TRBJ2-2; TRBD2 aligns across 7 bases. The CDR3 consists of 14 residues. Per the germline V gene, CDR1 is SGHTA and CDR2 is FQGNSA. Unmatched junction bases numbered 0, after V lost 5 bases and J lost 0 bases. CDR3 protein: CASSGGANTGELFF. DNA for the CDR3: TGTGCCAGCAGCGGGGGGGCGAACACCGGGGAGCTGTTTTTT.

The chain joins TRBV6-5 to TRBJ2-5, with 11 bases that match TRBD1. The V gene's germline CDR1 is MNHEY and CDR2 SVGAGI. This CDR3 is built from 14 residues. V shed 6 bases and J 5 bases; nucleotides not matched to a gene: 5. This CDR3 is CASSLGQGGETQYF. Here the CDR3 DNA reads TGTGCCAGCAGCCTGGGACAGGGGGGGGAGACCCAGTACTTC.

The rearrangement uses TRBV4-3 and TRBJ1-6; D is perhaps TRBD1 (6 bases). In germline, CDR1 is LGHNA, CDR2 YSLEER. V lost 1 base and J lost 12, with 16 bases in between. This CDR3 is built from 15 residues. The chain's CDR3 is CASSQVMGAEVPLHF. As DNA, the CDR3 is TGCGCCAGCAGCCAAGTTATGGGGGCGGAGGTACCCCTCCACTTT.

CDR3 loop: CASGQEHMNTEAFF. CDR3 bases: TGCGCCAGCGGACAGGAACACATGAACACTGAAGCTTTCTTT. V and J are TRBV5-1 and TRBJ1-1, with 7 bases lining up with TRBD1. V trimming: 7 bases; J trimming: 0 bases; junction bases outside the gene matches: 6. Germline loops: CDR1 SGHRS, CDR2 YFSETQ. CDR3 length: 14 amino acids.

The chain joins TRBV30 to TRBJ2-7; a possible D gene is TRBD2 (7 bases). CDR3 size: 13 residues. Trimming removed 2 bases at V and 2 bases at J, with 10 bases between. Germline-derived CDR1 and CDR2 are GTSNPN and SVGIG (reference sequence). CDR3 in amino acids: CAWSRGAAYEQYF. The CDR3 coding sequence is TGTGCCTGGAGTCGGGGGGCGGCCTACGAGCAGTACTTC.

The V and J genes are TRBV5-5 and TRBJ2-1, with TRBD1 as a possible D gene (5 bases). V was cut by 0 bases and J by 8 bases, with 12 bases left in between. Germline V lookup: CDR1 SGHKS, CDR2 YYEKEE (reference sequence). The CDR3 sequence is 14 residues long. The CDR3 protein is CASSLAAGNYEQFF. The CDR3 nucleotides are TGTGCCAGCAGCTTGGCGGCAGGGAACTATGAGCAGTTCTTC.

This rearrangement joins TRBV28 to TRBJ2-3; D uncertain. CDR1 MDHEN and CDR2 SYDVKM come from the germline V gene. The CDR3 spans 16 residues. V lost 3 bases and J lost 2, with 15 bases in between. As DNA, the CDR3 is TGTGCCAGCAGTTTGGAACAGCCTTTTACCACAGATACGCAGTATTTT. Translating it yields CASSLEQPFTTDTQYF. Full variable domain (missing parts from reference TRBV28 and TRBJ2-3): DVKVTQSSRYLVKRTGEKVFLECVQDMDHENMFWYRQDPGLGLRLIYFSYDVKMKEKGDIPEGYSVSREKKERFSLILESASTNQTSMYLCASSLEQPFTTDTQYFGPGTRLTVL.

This clone was counted once. The chain employs TRBV18 and TRBJ2-7; 8 nucleotides agree with TRBD1. Trimming at V came to 5 bases and at J to 4 bases, leaving 10 bases not matched to a gene. This CDR3 region has 15 residues. Germline assignment: CDR1 KGHSH and CDR2 LQKENI. This chain's CDR3 is CASSGQGMVPYEQYF. The CDR3 DNA reads TGTGCCAGCTCAGGACAGGGAATGGTACCATACGAGCAGTACTTC.

This chain connects TRBV19 to TRBJ1-1; the match to TRBD1 covers 7 bases. There are 15 residues in the CDR3. Unmatched junction bases numbered 7, after V lost 4 bases and J lost 2 bases. The germline V gene has CDR1 LNHDA and CDR2 SQIVND (reference sequence). This chain's CDR3 is CASSRAGTVNTEAFF. The CDR3 DNA follows: TGTGCCAGTAGTAGGGCCGGGACAGTTAACACTGAAGCTTTCTTT.

This rearrangement joins TRBV20-1 to TRBJ2-5; D uncertain. Germline lookup yields CDR1 DFQATT and CDR2 SNEGSKA (reference sequence). The CDR3 has 12 amino acids. The germline V and J ends were trimmed by 3 bases and 1 base, with 6 bases remaining between them. The CDR3 nucleotides read TGCAGTGCTAGTGCCGGCCAAGAGACCCAGTACTTC. This gives the protein CSASAGQETQYF.

V usage is TRBV6-2 or TRBV6-3 and J usage is TRBJ1-1; D is unresolved. CDR1 is MNHEY, CDR2 SVGEGT, per germline. The CDR3 has 13 amino acids. V lost 6 bases and J 1 base, leaving 9 bases between the germline ends. The CDR3 DNA sequence: TGTGCCAGCAGCGTAGCCTGGAACACTGAAGCTTTCTTT. This translates into CASSVAWNTEAFF.

The V gene is TRBV7-2, the J gene TRBJ1-2; D remains unclear. From germline, CDR1 is SGHTA and CDR2 FQGNSA. V was clipped by 3 bases and J by 10 bases, with 9 bases between them. CDR3 length equals 11 residues. This CDR3 reads CASSFSVAYTF. The CDR3 nucleotides read TGTGCCAGCAGCTTTAGTGTTGCCTACACCTTC.

The V and J genes are TRBV30 and TRBJ1-3; 10 bases match TRBD1. V lost 1 base, J lost 4 bases, and 4 bases stayed unmatched. The V gene's germline CDR1 is GTSNPN and CDR2 SVGIG (reference sequence). This CDR3 is 15 amino acids long. The CDR3 DNA sequence: TGTGCCTGGAGTGGACAGGGGGCGTTGGGAAACACCATATATTTT. This encodes CAWSGQGALGNTIYF.

This sequence joins TRBV6-5 and TRBJ1-1; D is unclear. The CDR3 has 15 residues. CDR1 is MNHEY and CDR2 is SVGAGI in the germline V gene. V gave up 2 bases and J gave up 0 bases, with 10 bases separating them. The CDR3 DNA sequence: TGTGCCAGCAGTTACCTGGGCCTCATGAACACTGAAGCTTTCTTT. Translating gives CASSYLGLMNTEAFF.

The chain links TRBV11-3 to TRBJ2-1; D perhaps matches TRBD2 (6 bases). V was trimmed by 5 bases and J by 0 bases, leaving 17 bases between them. The CDR3 has 17 amino acids. The germline V gene has CDR1 SGHNT and CDR2 YENEEA. CDR3 protein: CASSRHSSDSSYNEQFF. CDR3 nucleotides: TGTGCCAGCAGCCGACATTCTAGCGATAGCTCCTACAATGAGCAGTTCTTC.

The chain couples TRBV30 to TRBJ1-5; 9 nucleotides agree with TRBD1. This CDR3 comprises 12 residues. CDR1 is GTSNPN, CDR2 SVGIG, per germline (reference sequence). J was trimmed by 4 bases and V by 5 bases; bases with no gene match: 0. This chain's CDR3 is CAWGTGNQPQHF. The CDR3 coding sequence is TGTGCCTGGGGGACAGGGAATCAGCCCCAGCATTTT.

This chain uses TRBV2 with TRBJ1-3; D is perhaps TRBD1 (6 bases). Trimming shortened V by 4 bases and J by 0 bases, and 13 bases separated the two germline ends. In germline, CDR1 is SNHLY, CDR2 FYNNEI. This CDR3 comprises 16 residues. The CDR3, as DNA: TGTGCCAGCAGTGGACAGGCCCATGACTCTGGAAACACCATATATTTT. It specifies CASSGQAHDSGNTIYF.

V gene TRBV19 combines with J gene TRBJ1-3, with 7 bases that match TRBD1. V dropped 6 bases and J dropped 0; count of bases not matched to a gene: 8. There are 16 residues in the CDR3. CDR1 and CDR2 (germline): LNHDA, SQIVND (reference sequence). CDR3 DNA sequence: TGTGCCAGTAGCCCACAGGGGCCCATCTCTGGAAACACCATATATTTT. It translates to CASSPQGPISGNTIYF.

This clone was observed a single time. V usage is TRBV15 and J usage is TRBJ1-2; the D gene is possibly TRBD1 (6 bases). In germline, CDR1 is LNHNV, CDR2 YYDKDF (reference sequence). V was clipped by 0 bases and J by 4 bases, with 12 bases between them. This CDR3 has 15 residues. Here the CDR3 DNA reads TGTGCCACCAGCAGAGATCTCGAGACAGGCTATGGCTACACCTTC. Translation: CATSRDLETGYGYTF.

This clone is a singleton in its sample. The rearrangement uses TRBV5-1 and TRBJ2-7; 8 bases map to TRBD1. V dropped 4 bases and J dropped 7; count of bases not matched to a gene: 7. Germline assignment: CDR1 SGHRS and CDR2 YFSETQ. This CDR3 is 13 amino acids long. This CDR3 is CASSKDRVGEQYF. The DNA for the CDR3 is TGCGCCAGCAGCAAGGACAGGGTGGGTGAGCAGTACTTC.

The CDR3 DNA is TGTGCCAGTAGTCCCGTAGGGGGCAATCAGCCCCAGCATTTT. This encodes CASSPVGGNQPQHF. The rearrangement uses TRBV19 and TRBJ1-5, with D perhaps TRBD1 (5 bases). This CDR3 has 14 amino acids. Per the germline V gene, CDR1 is LNHDA and CDR2 is SQIVND (reference sequence). Deletions cut 5 bases from V and 2 bases from J, with 10 bases between.

The chain recombines TRBV19 with TRBJ1-5, with 10 bases matching TRBD1. This CDR3 comprises 17 residues. Looked up from germline, CDR1 is LNHDA and CDR2 is SQIVND (reference sequence). Trimming cost V 2 bases and J 6 bases; bases outside gene matches: 10. The CDR3 nucleotides read TGTGCCAGTAGTATAAGGGGCATCGGGACAGGGGCTCAGCCCCAGCATTTT. It yields the protein CASSIRGIGTGAQPQHF.

The chain links TRBV4-2 to TRBJ2-6, with a possible D match to TRBD1 (5 bases). Deletions cut 3 bases from V and 2 bases from J, with 17 bases between. Germline V gives CDR1 LGHNA, CDR2 YNFKEQ. The CDR3 is 18 residues long. The CDR3 sequence: CASSQHLRAVTGANVLTF. The DNA of the CDR3 is TGTGCCAGCAGCCAGCACCTCAGGGCCGTGACTGGGGCCAACGTCCTGACTTTC.

The rearrangement links TRBV7-8 to TRBJ2-7; a possible D gene is TRBD1 (6 bases). Deletions cut 4 bases from V and 7 bases from J, with 17 bases between. Germline values: CDR1 SGHVS, CDR2 FQNEAQ. There are 14 residues in the CDR3. The CDR3 DNA reads as TGTGCCAGCAGCTCGGGACAAGCCCTAGGGGAGCAGTACTTC. This encodes CASSSGQALGEQYF.

Notes on this clone: One end of the junction does not line up with germline, which may come from a read error. The chain employs TRBV5-1 and TRBJ1-1; 7 nucleotides align to TRBD1. Per the germline V gene, CDR1 is SGHRS and CDR2 is YFSETQ. The CDR3 spans 13 residues. Here the CDR3 reads CAGSSTGVTEAFF. CDR3 DNA sequence: TGCGCCGGCAGTTCAACAGGGGTCACTGAAGCTTTCTTT.

This clone was detected once. The chain combines TRBV13 with TRBJ2-7; 7 bases fit TRBD1. The CDR3 runs 14 residues. Germline CDR1 PRHDT, CDR2 FYEKMQ (reference sequence). Germline trimming cut 2 bases from V and 3 bases from J; bases unmatched to any gene: 4. CDR3 in amino acids: CASSLTGVSYEQYF. The CDR3 region has the DNA TGTGCCAGCAGCTTAACAGGGGTTAGCTACGAGCAGTACTTC.

V is TRBV27 and J is TRBJ2-2; 7 bases map to TRBD1. The V gene end was trimmed by 5 bases and the J gene end by 4 bases; junction bases not matched to a gene: 10. CDR1 and CDR2 from the germline V gene are MNHEY and SMNVEV (reference sequence). The CDR3 sequence is 16 residues long. CDR3 region: CASSNYRTGRTGELFF. The DNA of the CDR3 is TGTGCCAGCAGTAATTATCGGACAGGACGCACCGGGGAGCTGTTTTTT.

The CDR3: CASSQGERGPYNEQFF. In nucleotides, the CDR3 is TGCGCCAGCAGCCAGGGGGAGCGGGGGCCTTACAATGAGCAGTTCTTC. The rearrangement uses TRBV4-3 and TRBJ2-1, with TRBD2 matching 8 bases. Germline CDR1 is LGHNA and CDR2 is YSLEER. This CDR3 is built from 16 residues. J gave up 4 bases and V 3 bases, and 8 bases lay outside the gene matches.